This T cell receptor (beta chain) was recovered during a study of Ad26.COV2.S vaccination and SARS-CoV-2 variants. V lost 5 bases to trimming and J lost 1 base, with 11 bases between them. Germline CDR1 SQVTM, CDR2 ANQGSEA. The length of the CDR3 is 13 residues. Notes on this clone: What it binds is unknown.

Sequencing was performed with immunoSEQ multiplex PCR; in TCRdb, only in-frame clones are kept and a portion is missing. Of more than 300,000 clones listed, roughly 84% are singletons. Overall study findings and caveats: Reportedly, after vaccination the spike-specific CD8+ and CD4+ T cell responses displayed substantial breadth. Recipients of either vaccine or placebo displayed similar breadth of non-spike TCRs. The placebo group had lower spike-specific TCR breadth than the vaccine recipients did.

Stated treatment: 19 received Ad26.COV2.S at low or high dose, single or two shots; roughly 5 received placebo; per-sample allocation not given. Collection of the samples took place on day 63 after the first injection of vaccine or placebo. The starting material was peripheral blood, obtained in a trial of Ad26.COV2.S vaccine versus placebo. This sequence was found in a person between 18 and 60 years old who received the Ad26.COV2.S COVID-19 vaccine or a placebo. V is TRBV29-1 and J is TRBJ1-1; D call uncertain. Here the CDR3 DNA reads TGCAGCGTTTTACAACGATCGAACACTGAAGCTTTCTTT. Protein: CSVLQRSNTEAFF. Full variable domain (rest looked up from reference TRBV29-1 and TRBJ1-1): SAVISQKPSRDICQRGTSLTIQCQVDSQVTMMFWYRQQPGQSLTLIATANQGSEATYESGFVIDKFPISRPNLTFSTLTVSNMSPEDSSIYLCSVLQRSNTEAFFGQGTRLTVV.